A selection of T cell receptor beta chains follows, all from one sample in a study of CD8 T cells in ankylosing spondylitis. TCRdb re-analysed the 5' RACE reads in MiXCR, keeping a single row per CDR3 protein. The repertoire includes a few hundred thousand distinct CDR3 sequences, more than 9.5% of them detected once, and around 6.8% sits in the top ten. The specimen was blood, either unsorted or a sorted T cell fraction (not recorded which). These receptor sequences come from a male donor with ankylosing spondylitis. CDR3s include the opening cysteine and the closing phenylalanine or tryptophan. The D gene is left open where the match is weak. Clone sizes are given selectively: once, few, many, or a class where the clone is expanded.

V gene	J gene	D gene	clone size	CDR3 length	CDR3 DNA	CDR3 protein
TRBV5-1	TRBJ2-4	-	-	14	TGCGCCAGCAGCTCGACAGTAGCCAAAAACATTCAGTACTTC	CASSSTVAKNIQYF
TRBV29-1	TRBJ1-3	-	few	15	TGCAGCGCCGATTTCGGACGGAGCTCTGGAAACACCATATATTTT	CSADFGRSSGNTIYF
TRBV9	TRBJ2-1	TRBD2	few	17	TGTGCCAGCAGCGTAGCTACTGGGACTAGCGGAACAAATGAGCAGTTCTTC	CASSVATGTSGTNEQFF
TRBV7-9	TRBJ2-7	TRBD2	many	15	TGTGCCAGCAGCTTAGGGACTAGCGGGAGAGACGAGCAGTACTTC	CASSLGTSGRDEQYF
TRBV27	TRBJ1-5	-	few	15	TGTGCCAGCAGTTTATTCGGGGACACGGGTCAGCCCCAGCATTTT	CASSLFGDTGQPQHF
TRBV27	TRBJ2-3	-	-	12	TGTGCCAGCAGACAAGTGGGGGATACGCAGTATTTT	CASRQVGDTQYF
TRBV20-1	TRBJ2-1	TRBD2	few	15	TGCAGTGCTAGAGATCCGATAGCGGGAGGAGGTGAGCAGTTCTTC	CSARDPIAGGGEQFF
TRBV9	TRBJ2-2	TRBD2	-	15	TGTGCCAGCAGCGGACTAGCGACGGCCACCGGGGAGCTGTTTTTT	CASSGLATATGELFF
TRBV25-1	TRBJ1-5	TRBD1	-	12	TGTGCCAGCAGGGACAGGGATCAGCCCCAGCATTTT	CASRDRDQPQHF
TRBV20-1	TRBJ2-2	TRBD1	-	15	TGCTGTGCTAAAGACAGGGGGCGCGTCACCGGGGAGCTGTTTTTT	CCAKDRGRVTGELFF
TRBV20-1	TRBJ2-3	-	many	12	TGCAGTGCAGAGGGGCGCACAGATACGCAGTATTTT	CSAEGRTDTQYF
TRBV20-1	TRBJ2-3	TRBD2	-	13	TGCAGTGCTATCAGGACTAGTCGGGATACGCAGTATTTT	CSAIRTSRDTQYF
TRBV20-1	TRBJ2-7	-	many	13	TGCAGTGCTGGGGGTAGGGGCTCCTACGAGCAGTACTTC	CSAGGRGSYEQYF
TRBV12-3/TRBV12-4	TRBJ1-4	TRBD1	few	13	TGTGCCAGCAGGGGACAGGGGTGGGAAAAACTGTTTTTT	CASRGQGWEKLFF
TRBV20-1	TRBJ2-7	TRBD2	many	12	TGCAGTGCCAAGAGGACTAGCTACGAGCAGTACTTC	CSAKRTSYEQYF
TRBV2	TRBJ1-4	-	few	14	TGTGCCAGCAGGGAGGGGACAACTAATGAAAAACTGTTTTTT	CASREGTTNEKLFF
TRBV10-2	TRBJ2-2	TRBD2	-	16	TGCGCCAGCAGGACTAGCGGGAGGGCAGGGACCGGGGAGCTGTTTTTT	CASRTSGRAGTGELFF
TRBV13	TRBJ2-3	TRBD2	-	16	TGTGCCAGCAGCTTACCTAGCGGGAGTTCCACAGATACGCAGTATTTT	CASSLPSGSSTDTQYF
TRBV12-3/TRBV12-4	TRBJ2-1	TRBD1	-	15	TGTGCCAGCAGTTTTAGCAGGGGGTGGCACAATGAGCAGTTCTTC	CASSFSRGWHNEQFF
TRBV20-1	TRBJ1-1	TRBD1	-	13	TGCAGTGCTAGACAGGGGGGGAACACTGAAGCTTTCTTT	CSARQGGNTEAFF
TRBV20-1	TRBJ2-7	TRBD2	-	13	TGCAGTGCGAGCGGTACTAGCGAGGTCGAGCAGTACTTC	CSASGTSEVEQYF
TRBV2	TRBJ2-3	-	few	15	TGTGCCAGCAGTGATCACTATCTAACCACAGATACGCAGTATTTT	CASSDHYLTTDTQYF
TRBV4-1	TRBJ1-1	-	-	16	TGCGCCAGCAGCCAAGATAGGCGGCAGGGGAACACTGAAGCTTTCTTT	CASSQDRRQGNTEAFF
TRBV11-2	TRBJ2-1	-	-	13	TGTGCCAGCAGCTTAGTAAGTTGGAATGAGCAGTTCTTC	CASSLVSWNEQFF
TRBV3-1	TRBJ2-1	TRBD2	many	16	TGTGCCAGCAGCCAAGTCGGACTAGCGGCCAACAATGAGCAGTTCTTC	CASSQVGLAANNEQFF
TRBV7-9	TRBJ2-3	-	few	15	TGTGCCAGCAGCTTAAGGGGGGCGAGCACAGATACGCAGTATTTT	CASSLRGASTDTQYF
TRBV3-1	TRBJ2-2	-	few	16	TGTGCCAGCACCCAGAGGGAACAGGACATTGCCGGGGAGCTGTTTTTT	CASTQREQDIAGELFF
TRBV29-1	TRBJ1-2	-	few	15	TGCAGCGTTGAAGATCTTCGACGGGGGCCTAGGGGCTACACCTTC	CSVEDLRRGPRGYTF
TRBV5-1	TRBJ1-1	-	few	14	TGCGCCAGCAGCCCGGGACACGTGAACACTGAAGCTTTCTTT	CASSPGHVNTEAFF
TRBV5-1	TRBJ2-3	TRBD2	-	15	TGCGCCAGCAGCTTACATAGCGGGAGAGTAGATACGCAGTATTTT	CASSLHSGRVDTQYF
TRBV4-2	TRBJ1-2	-	-	16	TGTGCCAGCAGCCAAGATTACCAGAGCGTGGGCTATGGCTACACCTTC	CASSQDYQSVGYGYTF
TRBV24-1	TRBJ2-5	TRBD1	-	14	TGTGCCACCAGTGATCTGGGGACAGTAGAGACCCAGTACTTC	CATSDLGTVETQYF
TRBV5-1	TRBJ2-5	-	-	14	TGCGCCAGCAGCGAGGGGGGTAGGGGAGAGACCCAGTACTTC	CASSEGGRGETQYF
TRBV5-1	TRBJ2-1	-	many	12	TGCGCCAGCAGCTTGGGTGTCGATGAGCAGTTCTTC	CASSLGVDEQFF
TRBV12-3/TRBV12-4	TRBJ2-1	TRBD2	many	14	TGTGCCAGCACCAACGGACTAGCATCTAATGAGCAGTTCTTC	CASTNGLASNEQFF
TRBV18	TRBJ2-3	TRBD1	-	15	TGTGCCAGCTCACCACGGGACAGGAGAGCAGATACGCAGTATTTT	CASSPRDRRADTQYF
TRBV3-1	TRBJ2-1	TRBD2	-	14	TGTGCCAGCAGTAGTAGCGGGAGGGTCTGGGAGCAGTTCTTC	CASSSSGRVWEQFF
TRBV20-1	TRBJ1-4	TRBD1	-	13	TGCAGTGCTTTAGACAGGGTTAGCGAAAAACTGTTTTTT	CSALDRVSEKLFF
TRBV28	TRBJ2-2	TRBD1	many	14	TGTGCCAGCTTGGGACAGGGGAACACCGGGGAGCTGTTTTTT	CASLGQGNTGELFF
TRBV4-1	TRBJ2-2	-	few	17	TGCGCCAGCAGCCGCTTTTTGACTACCGGGAGCACCGGGGAGCTGTTTTTT	CASSRFLTTGSTGELFF
TRBV7-8	TRBJ1-5	-	-	15	TGTGCCAGCAGCCGGAGTTTGAGGAGAAATCAGCCCCAGCATTTT	CASSRSLRRNQPQHF
TRBV5-1	TRBJ1-5	TRBD1	few	18	TGCGCCAGCAGCCCGAACCCAGGGGGCAGTTATAGCAATCAGCCCCAGCATTTT	CASSPNPGGSYSNQPQHF
TRBV19	TRBJ2-1	TRBD2	few	13	TGTGCCAGTATTGATGTAGCGGGACAAGAGCAGTTCTTC	CASIDVAGQEQFF
TRBV11-2	TRBJ2-1	TRBD1	few	16	TGTGCCAGCAGCCGAGAAGGGACAGGACTCTACAATGAGCAGTTCTTC	CASSREGTGLYNEQFF
TRBV20-1	TRBJ2-4	-	-	14	TGCAGTGCTAGGGGGTCCATAGCCAAAAACATTCAGTACTTC	CSARGSIAKNIQYF
TRBV2	TRBJ1-1	TRBD1	-	14	TGTGCCAGCAGTGAAGGGACAGGGGTAACTGAAGCTTTCTTT	CASSEGTGVTEAFF
TRBV18	TRBJ1-6	-	-	14	TGTGCCAGCTCATGGGCCAGCAGGGATTCACCCCTCCACTTT	CASSWASRDSPLHF
TRBV19	TRBJ1-6	-	few	13	TGTGCCAGTAGTATCTCCTGGAATTCACCCCTCCACTTT	CASSISWNSPLHF
TRBV7-9	TRBJ2-2	TRBD1	few	15	TGTGCCAGCAGCAAGCCGGGACAGGGGACCGGGGAGCTGTTTTTT	CASSKPGQGTGELFF
TRBV19	TRBJ1-1	TRBD1	-	13	TGTGCCGTTAAGGGACAGGGGGTTTCAACGGCTTTCTTT	CAVKGQGVSTAFF
TRBV12-3/TRBV12-4	TRBJ1-1	TRBD1	-	14	TGTGCCAGCACCCTAGGGGGCTCGCGTACTGAAGCTTTCTTT	CASTLGGSRTEAFF
TRBV3-1	TRBJ2-7	-	once	14	TGTGCCAGCAGCCAAGTTTACGGCATCCACGAGCAGTACTTC	CASSQVYGIHEQYF
TRBV10-3	TRBJ2-1	TRBD2	few	16	TGTGCCATCAGTGAGCAGATTAGCGGGAGCGGGGATGAGCAGTTCTTC	CAISEQISGSGDEQFF
TRBV12-3/TRBV12-4	TRBJ2-7	-	many	14	TGTGCCAGCAGTTTCCAGCCCAGCCCCAACGAGCAGTACTTC	CASSFQPSPNEQYF